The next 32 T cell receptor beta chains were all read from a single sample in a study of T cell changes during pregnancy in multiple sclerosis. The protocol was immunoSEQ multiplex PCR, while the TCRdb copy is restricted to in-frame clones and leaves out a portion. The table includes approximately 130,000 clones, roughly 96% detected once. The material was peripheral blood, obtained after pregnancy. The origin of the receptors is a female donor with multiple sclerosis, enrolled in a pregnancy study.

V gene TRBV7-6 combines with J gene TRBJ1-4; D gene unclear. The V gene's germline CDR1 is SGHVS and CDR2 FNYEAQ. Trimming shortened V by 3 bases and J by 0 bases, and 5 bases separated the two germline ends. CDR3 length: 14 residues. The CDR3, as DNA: TGTGCCAGCAGCTTCGGGTCAACTAATGAAAAACTGTTTTTT. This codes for CASSFGSTNEKLFF.

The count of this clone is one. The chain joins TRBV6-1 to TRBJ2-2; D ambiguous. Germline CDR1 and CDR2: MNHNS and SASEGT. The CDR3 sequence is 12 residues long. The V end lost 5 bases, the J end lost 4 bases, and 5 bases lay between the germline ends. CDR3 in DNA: TGTGCCAGCAGTAGCGTCACCGGGGAGCTGTTTTTT. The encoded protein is CASSSVTGELFF.

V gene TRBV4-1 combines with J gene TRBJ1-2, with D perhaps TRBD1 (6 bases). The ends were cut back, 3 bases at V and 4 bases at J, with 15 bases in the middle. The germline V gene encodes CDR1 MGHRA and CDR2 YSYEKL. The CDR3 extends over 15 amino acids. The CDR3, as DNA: TGCGCCAGCAGCCACCGGGACAATGGCTTCTATGGCTACACCTTC. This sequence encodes CASSHRDNGFYGYTF.

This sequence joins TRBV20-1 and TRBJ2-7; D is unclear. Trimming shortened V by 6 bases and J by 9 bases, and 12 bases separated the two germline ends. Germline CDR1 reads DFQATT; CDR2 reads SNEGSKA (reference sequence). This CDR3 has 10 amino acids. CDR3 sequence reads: CSALSVRQYF. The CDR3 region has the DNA TGCAGTGCGTTAAGTGTGCGGCAGTACTTC.

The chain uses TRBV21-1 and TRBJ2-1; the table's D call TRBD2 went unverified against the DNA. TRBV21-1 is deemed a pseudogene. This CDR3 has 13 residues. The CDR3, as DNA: TGTGCCAGCAGATCGAGGTTTATGAATGAGCAGTTCTTC. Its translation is CASRSRFMNEQFF.

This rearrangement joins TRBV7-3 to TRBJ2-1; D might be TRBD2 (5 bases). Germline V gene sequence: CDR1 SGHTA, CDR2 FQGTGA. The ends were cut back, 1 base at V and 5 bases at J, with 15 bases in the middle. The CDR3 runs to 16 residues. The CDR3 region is CASSLKPSHQNNEQFF. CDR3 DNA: TGTGCCAGCAGCTTAAAACCTAGCCATCAAAACAATGAGCAGTTCTTC.

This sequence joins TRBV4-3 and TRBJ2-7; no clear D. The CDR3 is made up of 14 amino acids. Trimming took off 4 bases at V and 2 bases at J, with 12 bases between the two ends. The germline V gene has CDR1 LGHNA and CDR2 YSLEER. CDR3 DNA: TGCGCCAGCAGCCCAGGAACACAAACCTACGAGCAGTACTTC. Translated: CASSPGTQTYEQYF.

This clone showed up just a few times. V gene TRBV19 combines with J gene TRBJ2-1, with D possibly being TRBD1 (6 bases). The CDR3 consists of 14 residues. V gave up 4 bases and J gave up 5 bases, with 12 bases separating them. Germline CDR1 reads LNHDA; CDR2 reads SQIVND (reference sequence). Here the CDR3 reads CASSRVGGDNEQFF. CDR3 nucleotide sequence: TGTGCCAGTAGTAGGGTAGGGGGTGACAATGAGCAGTTCTTC.

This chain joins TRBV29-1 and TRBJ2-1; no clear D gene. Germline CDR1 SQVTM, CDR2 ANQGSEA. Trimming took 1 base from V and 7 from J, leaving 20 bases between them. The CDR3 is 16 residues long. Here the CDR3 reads CSVEAPEATRWNEQFF. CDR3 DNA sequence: TGCAGCGTTGAAGCGCCCGAGGCGACGAGGTGGAATGAGCAGTTCTTC.

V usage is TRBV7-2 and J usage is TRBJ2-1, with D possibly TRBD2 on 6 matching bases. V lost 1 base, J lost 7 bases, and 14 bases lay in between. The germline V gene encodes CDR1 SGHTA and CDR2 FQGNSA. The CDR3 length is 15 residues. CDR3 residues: CASSLGVLGGNEQFF. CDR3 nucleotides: TGTGCCAGCAGCTTAGGGGTGCTGGGGGGAAATGAGCAGTTCTTC.

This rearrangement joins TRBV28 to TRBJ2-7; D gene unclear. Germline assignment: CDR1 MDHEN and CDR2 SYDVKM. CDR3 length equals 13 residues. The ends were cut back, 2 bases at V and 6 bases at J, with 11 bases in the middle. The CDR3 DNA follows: TGTGCCAGCAGTTTACCAGGATTATCCGAGCAGTACTTC. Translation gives CASSLPGLSEQYF.

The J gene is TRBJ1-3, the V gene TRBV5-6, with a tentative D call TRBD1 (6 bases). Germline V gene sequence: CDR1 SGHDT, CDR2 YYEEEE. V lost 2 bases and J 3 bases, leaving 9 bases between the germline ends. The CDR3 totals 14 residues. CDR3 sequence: CASSLQGFGNTIYF. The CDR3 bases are TGTGCCAGCAGCTTACAGGGATTTGGAAACACCATATATTTT.

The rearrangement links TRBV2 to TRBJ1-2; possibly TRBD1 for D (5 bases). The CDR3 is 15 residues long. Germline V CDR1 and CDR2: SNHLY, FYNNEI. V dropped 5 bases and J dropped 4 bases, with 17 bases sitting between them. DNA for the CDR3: TGTGCCAGCAGTCGATATGACAGCTCCCTCTATGGCTACACCTTC. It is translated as CASSRYDSSLYGYTF.

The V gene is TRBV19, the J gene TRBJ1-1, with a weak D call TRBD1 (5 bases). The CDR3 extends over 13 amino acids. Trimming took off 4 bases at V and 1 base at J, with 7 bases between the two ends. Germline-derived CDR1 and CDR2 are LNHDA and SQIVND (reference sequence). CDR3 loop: CASSTQGNTEAFF. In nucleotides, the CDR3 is TGTGCCAGTAGTACGCAGGGGAACACTGAAGCTTTCTTT.

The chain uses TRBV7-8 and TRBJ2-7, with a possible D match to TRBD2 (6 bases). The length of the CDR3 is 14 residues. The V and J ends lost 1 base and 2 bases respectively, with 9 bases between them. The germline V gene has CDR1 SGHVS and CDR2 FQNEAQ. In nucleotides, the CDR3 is TGTGCCAGCAGCTTAGGGGGGGACCCCTACGAGCAGTACTTC. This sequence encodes CASSLGGDPYEQYF.

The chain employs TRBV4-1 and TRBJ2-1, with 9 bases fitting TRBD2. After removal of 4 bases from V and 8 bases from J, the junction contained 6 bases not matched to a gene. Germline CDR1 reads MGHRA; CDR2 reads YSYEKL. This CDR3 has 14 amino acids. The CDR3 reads CASSLRTSVHEQFF. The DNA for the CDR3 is TGCGCCAGCAGCCTCCGGACTAGCGTCCATGAGCAGTTCTTC.

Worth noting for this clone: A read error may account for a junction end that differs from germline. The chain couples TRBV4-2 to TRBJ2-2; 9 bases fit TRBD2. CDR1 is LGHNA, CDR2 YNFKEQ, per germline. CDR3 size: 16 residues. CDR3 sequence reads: CASSQGPSGNPGELFF. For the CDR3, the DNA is TGTGCCAGCAGCCAAGGTCCTAGCGGGAACCCCGGGGAGCTGTTTTTT.

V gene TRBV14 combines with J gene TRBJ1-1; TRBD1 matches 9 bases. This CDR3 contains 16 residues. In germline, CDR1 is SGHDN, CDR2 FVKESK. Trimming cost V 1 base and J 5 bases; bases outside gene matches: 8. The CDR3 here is CASSQVRYRGLTEAFF. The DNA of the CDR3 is TGTGCCAGCAGCCAAGTGAGGTACAGGGGGCTAACTGAAGCTTTCTTT.

The CDR3 is CASSPPSRDTEQYF. DNA of the CDR3: TGTGCCAGCAGCCCGCCCTCCCGGGACACCGAGCAGTACTTC. V is TRBV9 and J is TRBJ2-7; a weak D match, TRBD1 (6 bases). Trimming left V 4 bases short and J 6 bases short, with 17 bases between. The CDR3 runs to 14 residues. CDR1 is SGDLS and CDR2 is YYNGEE in the germline V gene.

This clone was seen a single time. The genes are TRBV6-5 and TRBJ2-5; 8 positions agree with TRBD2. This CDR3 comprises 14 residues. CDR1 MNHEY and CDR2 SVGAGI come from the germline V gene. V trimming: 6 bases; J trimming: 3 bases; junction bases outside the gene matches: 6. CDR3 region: CASSRLATKETQYF. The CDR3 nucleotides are TGTGCCAGCAGCAGACTAGCGACCAAAGAGACCCAGTACTTC.

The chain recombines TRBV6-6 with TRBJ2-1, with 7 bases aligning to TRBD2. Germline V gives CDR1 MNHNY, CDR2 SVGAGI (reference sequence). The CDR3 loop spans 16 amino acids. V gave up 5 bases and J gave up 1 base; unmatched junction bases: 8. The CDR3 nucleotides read TGTGCCAGCAGTCATGCTGGGGAGGGGTCCTACAATGAGCAGTTCTTC. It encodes CASSHAGEGSYNEQFF.

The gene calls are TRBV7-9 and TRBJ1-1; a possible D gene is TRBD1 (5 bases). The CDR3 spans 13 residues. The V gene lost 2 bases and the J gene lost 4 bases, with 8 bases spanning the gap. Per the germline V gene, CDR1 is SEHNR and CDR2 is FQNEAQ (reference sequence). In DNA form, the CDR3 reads TGTGCCAGCAGCTTAATCGGGGGCACTGAAGCTTTCTTT. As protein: CASSLIGGTEAFF.

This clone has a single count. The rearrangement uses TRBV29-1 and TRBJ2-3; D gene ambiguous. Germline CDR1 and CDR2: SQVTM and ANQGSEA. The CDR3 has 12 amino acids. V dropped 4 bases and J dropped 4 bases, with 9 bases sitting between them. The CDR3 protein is CSVVSGADTQYF. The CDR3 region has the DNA TGCAGCGTTGTATCCGGAGCAGATACGCAGTATTTT.

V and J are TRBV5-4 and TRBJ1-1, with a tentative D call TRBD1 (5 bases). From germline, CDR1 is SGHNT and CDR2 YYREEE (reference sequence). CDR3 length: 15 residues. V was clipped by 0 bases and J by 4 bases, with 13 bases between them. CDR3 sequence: CASSLGPGRSTEAFF. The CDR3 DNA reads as TGTGCCAGCAGCTTGGGTCCAGGGCGGAGCACTGAAGCTTTCTTT.

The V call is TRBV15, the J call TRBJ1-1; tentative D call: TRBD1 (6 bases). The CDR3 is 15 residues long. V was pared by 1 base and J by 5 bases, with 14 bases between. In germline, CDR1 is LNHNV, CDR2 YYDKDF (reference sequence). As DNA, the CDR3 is TGTGCCACCAGCAGAGCCGGGGGGCAGGGGACTGAAGCTTTCTTT. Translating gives CATSRAGGQGTEAFF. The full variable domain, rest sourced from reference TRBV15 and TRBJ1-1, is DAMVIQNPRYQVTQFGKPVTLSCSQTLNHNVMYWYQQKSSQAPKLLFHYYDKDFNNEADTPDNFQSRRPNTSFCFLDIRSPGLGDTAMYLCATSRAGGQGTEAFFGQGTRLTVV.

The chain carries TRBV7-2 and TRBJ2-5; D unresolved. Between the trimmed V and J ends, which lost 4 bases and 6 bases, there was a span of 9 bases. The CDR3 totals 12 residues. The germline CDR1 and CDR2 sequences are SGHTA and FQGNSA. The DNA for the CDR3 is TGTGCCAGCAGCTCGTCCTGGCAGACCCAGTACTTC. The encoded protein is CASSSSWQTQYF.

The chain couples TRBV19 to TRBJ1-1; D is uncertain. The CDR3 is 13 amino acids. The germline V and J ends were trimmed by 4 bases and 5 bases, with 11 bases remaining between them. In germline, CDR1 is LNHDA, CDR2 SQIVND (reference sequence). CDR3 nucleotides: TGTGCCAGTAGTAAGGCAGGTCGGACTGAAGCTTTCTTT. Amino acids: CASSKAGRTEAFF. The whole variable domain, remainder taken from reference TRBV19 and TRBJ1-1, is DGGITQSPKYLFRKEGQNVTLSCEQNLNHDAMYWYRQDPGQGLRLIYYSQIVNDFQKGDIAEGYSVSREKKESFPLTVTSAQKNPTAFYLCASSKAGRTEAFFGQGTRLTVV.

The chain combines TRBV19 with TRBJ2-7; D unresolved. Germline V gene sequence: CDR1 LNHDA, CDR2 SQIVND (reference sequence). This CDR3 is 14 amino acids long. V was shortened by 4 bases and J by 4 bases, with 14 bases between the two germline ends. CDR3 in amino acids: CASSTSTLQYEQYF. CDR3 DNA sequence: TGTGCCAGTAGTACGTCCACATTACAGTACGAGCAGTACTTC.

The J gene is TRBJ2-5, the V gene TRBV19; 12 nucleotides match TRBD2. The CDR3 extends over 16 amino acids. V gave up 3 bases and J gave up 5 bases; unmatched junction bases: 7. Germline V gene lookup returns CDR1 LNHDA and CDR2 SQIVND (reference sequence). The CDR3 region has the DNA TGTGCCAGTAGTATTCCGACTAGCGGGAGTGGGGAGACCCAGTACTTC. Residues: CASSIPTSGSGETQYF. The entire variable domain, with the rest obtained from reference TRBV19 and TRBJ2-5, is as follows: DGGITQSPKYLFRKEGQNVTLSCEQNLNHDAMYWYRQDPGQGLRLIYYSQIVNDFQKGDIAEGYSVSREKKESFPLTVTSAQKNPTAFYLCASSIPTSGSGETQYFGPGTRLLVL.

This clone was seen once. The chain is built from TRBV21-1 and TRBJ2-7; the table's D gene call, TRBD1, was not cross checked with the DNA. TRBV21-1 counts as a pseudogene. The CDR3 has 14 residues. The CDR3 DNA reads TGTGCCAGCAGCTCTCGACAGGGTTGTAATGGGCAGTACTTC. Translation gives CASSSRQGCNGQYF.

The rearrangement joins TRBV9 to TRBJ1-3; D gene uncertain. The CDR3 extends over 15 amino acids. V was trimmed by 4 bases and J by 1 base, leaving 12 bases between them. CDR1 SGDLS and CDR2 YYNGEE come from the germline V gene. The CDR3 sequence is CASSLEGSSGNTIYF. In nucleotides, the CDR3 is TGTGCCAGCAGCCTCGAAGGGAGTTCTGGAAACACCATATATTTT.

CDR3 in DNA: TGCAGCGTTGAAGATCGTGGACAGAGTTACGAGCAGTACTTC. It is translated as CSVEDRGQSYEQYF. This chain joins TRBV29-1 and TRBJ2-7, with D maybe TRBD1 (6 bases). The germline gives CDR1 SQVTM, CDR2 ANQGSEA. Between the trimmed V and J ends, which lost 0 bases and 4 bases, there was a span of 13 bases. The CDR3 contains 14 residues.